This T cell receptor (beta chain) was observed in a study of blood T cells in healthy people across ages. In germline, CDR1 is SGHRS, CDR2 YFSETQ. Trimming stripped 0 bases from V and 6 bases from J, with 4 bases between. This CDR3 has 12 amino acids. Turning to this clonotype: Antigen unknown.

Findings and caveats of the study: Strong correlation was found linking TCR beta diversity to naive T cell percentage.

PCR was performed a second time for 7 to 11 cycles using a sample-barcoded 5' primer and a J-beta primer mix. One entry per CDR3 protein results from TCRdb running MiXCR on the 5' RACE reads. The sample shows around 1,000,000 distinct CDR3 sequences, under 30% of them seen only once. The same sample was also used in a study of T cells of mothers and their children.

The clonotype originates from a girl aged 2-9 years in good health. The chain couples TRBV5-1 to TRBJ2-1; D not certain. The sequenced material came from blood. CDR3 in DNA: TGCGCCAGCAGCTTGGACTTCAATGAGCAGTTCTTC. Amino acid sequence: CASSLDFNEQFF.